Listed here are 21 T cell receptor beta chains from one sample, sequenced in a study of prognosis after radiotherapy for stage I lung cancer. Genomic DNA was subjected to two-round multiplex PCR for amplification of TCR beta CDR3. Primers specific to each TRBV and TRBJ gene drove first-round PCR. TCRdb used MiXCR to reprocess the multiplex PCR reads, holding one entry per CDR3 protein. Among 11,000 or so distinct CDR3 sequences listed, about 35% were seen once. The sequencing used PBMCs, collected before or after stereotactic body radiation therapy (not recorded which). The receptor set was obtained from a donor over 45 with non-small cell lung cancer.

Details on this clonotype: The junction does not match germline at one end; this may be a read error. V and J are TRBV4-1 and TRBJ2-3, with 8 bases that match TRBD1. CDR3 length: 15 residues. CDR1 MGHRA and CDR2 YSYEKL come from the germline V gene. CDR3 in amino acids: CATSQDLTGADTQYF. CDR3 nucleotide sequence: TGTGCCACCAGCCAAGATCTGACAGGGGCTGATACGCAGTATTTT.

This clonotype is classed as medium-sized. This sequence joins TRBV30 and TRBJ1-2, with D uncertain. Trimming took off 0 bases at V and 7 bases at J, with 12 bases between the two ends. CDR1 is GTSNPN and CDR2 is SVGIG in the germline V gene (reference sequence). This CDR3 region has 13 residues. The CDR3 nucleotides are TGTGCCTGGAGTGTCTCTCTGGGAGCTGGCTACACCTTC. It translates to CAWSVSLGAGYTF. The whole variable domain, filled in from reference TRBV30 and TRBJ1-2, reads SQTIHQWPATLVQPVGSPLSLECTVEGTSNPNLYWYRQAAGRGLQLLFYSVGIGQISSEVPQNLSASRPQDRQFILSSKKLLLSDSGFYLCAWSVSLGAGYTFGSGTRLTVV.

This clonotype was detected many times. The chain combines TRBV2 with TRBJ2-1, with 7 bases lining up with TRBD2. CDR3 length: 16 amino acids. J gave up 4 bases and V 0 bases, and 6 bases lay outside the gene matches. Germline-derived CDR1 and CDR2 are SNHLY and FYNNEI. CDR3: CASSEAHGGFYNEQFF. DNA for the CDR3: TGTGCCAGCAGTGAAGCGCACGGGGGGTTTTACAATGAGCAGTTCTTC.

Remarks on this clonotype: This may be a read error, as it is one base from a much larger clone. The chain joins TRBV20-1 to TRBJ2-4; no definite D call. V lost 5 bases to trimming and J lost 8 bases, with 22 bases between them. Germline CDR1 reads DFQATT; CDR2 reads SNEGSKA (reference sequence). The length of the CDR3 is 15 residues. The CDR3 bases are TGCAGTGCTGGAGCCCCAAGTAAAGCTACGCACATTCAGTACTTC. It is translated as CSAGAPSKATHIQYF.

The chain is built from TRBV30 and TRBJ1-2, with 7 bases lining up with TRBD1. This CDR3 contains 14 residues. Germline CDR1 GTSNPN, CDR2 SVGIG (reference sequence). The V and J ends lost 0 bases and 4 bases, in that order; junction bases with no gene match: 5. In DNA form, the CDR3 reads TGTGCCTGGAGTGTCCCCCACAGGGGCTATGGCTACACCTTC. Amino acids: CAWSVPHRGYGYTF.

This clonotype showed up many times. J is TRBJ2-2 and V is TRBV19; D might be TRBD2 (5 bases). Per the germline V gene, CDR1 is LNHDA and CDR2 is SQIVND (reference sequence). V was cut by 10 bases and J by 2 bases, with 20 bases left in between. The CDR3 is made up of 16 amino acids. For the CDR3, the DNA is TGTGCCACGGGAAGGTCGAGGACCCTTAACACCGGGGAGCTGTTTTTT. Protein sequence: CATGRSRTLNTGELFF.

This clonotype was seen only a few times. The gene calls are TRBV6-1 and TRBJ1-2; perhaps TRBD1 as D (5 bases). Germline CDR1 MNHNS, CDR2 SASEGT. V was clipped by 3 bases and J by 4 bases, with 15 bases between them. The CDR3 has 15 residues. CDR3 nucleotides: TGTGCCAGCAGTGATAGGAGGGACTTAAGCTATGGCTACACCTTC. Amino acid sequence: CASSDRRDLSYGYTF.

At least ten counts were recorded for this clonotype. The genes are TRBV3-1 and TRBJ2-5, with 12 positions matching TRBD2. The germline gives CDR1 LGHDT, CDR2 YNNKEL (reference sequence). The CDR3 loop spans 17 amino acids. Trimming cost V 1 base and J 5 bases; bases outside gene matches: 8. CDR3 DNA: TGTGCCAGCAGCCAAGCTAGCGGGGGGGCGGAGAGGGAGACCCAGTACTTC. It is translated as CASSQASGGAERETQYF.

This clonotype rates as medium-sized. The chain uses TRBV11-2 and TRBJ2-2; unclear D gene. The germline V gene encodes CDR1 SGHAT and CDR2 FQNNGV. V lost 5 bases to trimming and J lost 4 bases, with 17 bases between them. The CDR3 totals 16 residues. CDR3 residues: CASSRVEASPTGELFF. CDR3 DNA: TGTGCCAGCAGCCGAGTTGAAGCTAGTCCCACCGGGGAGCTGTTTTTT.

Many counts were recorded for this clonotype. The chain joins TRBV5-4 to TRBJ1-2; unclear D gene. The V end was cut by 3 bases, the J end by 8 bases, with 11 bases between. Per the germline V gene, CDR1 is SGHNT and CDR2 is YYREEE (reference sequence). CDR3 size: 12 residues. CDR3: CASSYKSFGYTF. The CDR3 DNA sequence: TGTGCCAGCAGCTACAAATCCTTCGGCTACACCTTC. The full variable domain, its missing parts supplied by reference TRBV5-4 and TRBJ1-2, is ETGVTQSPTHLIKTRGQQVTLRCSSQSGHNTVSWYQQALGQGPQFIFQYYREEENGRGNFPPRFSGLQFPNYSSELNVNALELDDSALYLCASSYKSFGYTFGSGTRLTVV.

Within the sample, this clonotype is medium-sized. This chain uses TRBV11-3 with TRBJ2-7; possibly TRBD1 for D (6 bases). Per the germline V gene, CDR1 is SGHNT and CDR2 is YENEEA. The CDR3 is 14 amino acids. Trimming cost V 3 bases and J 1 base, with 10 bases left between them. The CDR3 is CASSFSRGSYEQYF. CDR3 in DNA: TGTGCCAGCAGCTTCAGCAGGGGTTCCTACGAGCAGTACTTC.

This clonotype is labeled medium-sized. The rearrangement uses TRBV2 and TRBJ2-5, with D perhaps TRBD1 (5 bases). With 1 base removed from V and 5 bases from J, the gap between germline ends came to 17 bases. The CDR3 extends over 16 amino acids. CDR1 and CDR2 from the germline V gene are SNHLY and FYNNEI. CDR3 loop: CASSEEAARAGETQYF. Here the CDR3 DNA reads TGTGCCAGCAGTGAAGAGGCAGCCAGGGCAGGGGAGACCCAGTACTTC.

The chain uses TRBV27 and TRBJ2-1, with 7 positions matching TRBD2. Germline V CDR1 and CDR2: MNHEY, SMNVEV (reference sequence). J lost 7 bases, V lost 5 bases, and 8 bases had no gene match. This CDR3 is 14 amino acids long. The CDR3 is CASSIAGVLNEQFF. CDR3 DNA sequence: TGTGCCAGCAGTATAGCGGGTGTGCTGAATGAGCAGTTCTTC.

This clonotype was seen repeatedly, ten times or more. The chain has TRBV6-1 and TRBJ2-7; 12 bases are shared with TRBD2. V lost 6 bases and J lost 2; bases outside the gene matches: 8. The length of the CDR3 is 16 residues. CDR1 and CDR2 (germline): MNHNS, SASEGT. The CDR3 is CASSRLAGVETYEQYF. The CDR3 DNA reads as TGTGCCAGCAGCAGACTAGCGGGAGTAGAGACCTACGAGCAGTACTTC.

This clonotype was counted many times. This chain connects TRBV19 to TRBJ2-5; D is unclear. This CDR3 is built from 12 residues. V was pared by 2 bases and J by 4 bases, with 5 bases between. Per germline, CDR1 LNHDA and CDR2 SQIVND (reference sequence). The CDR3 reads CASSILGETQYF. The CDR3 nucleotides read TGTGCCAGTAGTATACTGGGAGAGACCCAGTACTTC.

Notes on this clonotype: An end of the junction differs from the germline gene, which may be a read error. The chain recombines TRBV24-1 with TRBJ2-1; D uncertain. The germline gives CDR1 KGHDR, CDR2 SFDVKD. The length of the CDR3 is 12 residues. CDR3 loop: CATSVRYNEQFF. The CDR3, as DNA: TGTGCCACCAGTGTTAGGTACAACGAGCAGTTCTTC.

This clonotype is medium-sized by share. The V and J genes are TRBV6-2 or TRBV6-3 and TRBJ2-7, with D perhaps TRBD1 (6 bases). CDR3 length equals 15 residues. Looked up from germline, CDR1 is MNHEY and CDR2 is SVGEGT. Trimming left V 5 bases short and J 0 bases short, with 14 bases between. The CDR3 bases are TGTGCCAGCAGTCGTATCCGGGACATCTCCTACGAGCAGTACTTC. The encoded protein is CASSRIRDISYEQYF.

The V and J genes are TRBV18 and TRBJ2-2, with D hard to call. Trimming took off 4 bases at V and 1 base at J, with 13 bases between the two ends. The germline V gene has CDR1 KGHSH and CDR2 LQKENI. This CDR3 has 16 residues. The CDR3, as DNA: TGTGCCAGCTCACTAATCAGACCTAAGAACACCGGGGAGCTGTTTTTT. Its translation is CASSLIRPKNTGELFF.

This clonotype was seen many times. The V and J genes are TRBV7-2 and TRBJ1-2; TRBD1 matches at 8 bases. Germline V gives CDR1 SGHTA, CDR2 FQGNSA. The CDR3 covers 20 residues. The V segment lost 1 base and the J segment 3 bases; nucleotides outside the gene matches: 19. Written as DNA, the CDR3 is TGTGCCAGCAGCTTAGATCGGCCCCTTGGACAGGGAAGAATCGACTATGGCTACACCTTC. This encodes CASSLDRPLGQGRIDYGYTF.

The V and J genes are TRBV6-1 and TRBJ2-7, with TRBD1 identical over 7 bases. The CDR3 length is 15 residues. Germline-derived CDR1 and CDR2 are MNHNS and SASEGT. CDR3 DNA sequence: TGTGCCAGCAGTCACGATTGGACAGGTAACTACGAGCAGTTCGTT. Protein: CASSHDWTGNYEQFV.

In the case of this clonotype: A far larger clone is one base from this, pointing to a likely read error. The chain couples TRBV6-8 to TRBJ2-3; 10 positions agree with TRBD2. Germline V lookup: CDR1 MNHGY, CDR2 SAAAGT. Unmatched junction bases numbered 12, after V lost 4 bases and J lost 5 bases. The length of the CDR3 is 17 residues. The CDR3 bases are TGTGCCAGCAGTTCCGACTTACTAGCGGGACGCAGAGATACGCAGTATTTT. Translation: CASSSDLLAGRRDTQYF.